A single sample is the source of the 17 T cell receptor beta chains below, sequenced in a study of CD8 T cells in ankylosing spondylitis. TCRdb called the 5' RACE reads again in MiXCR, with one record for every CDR3 protein. The data show tens of thousands of distinct CDR3 sequences, under 30% seen once. The sequenced material came from blood, either unsorted or a sorted T cell fraction (not recorded which). The origin of the receptors is a male donor with ankylosing spondylitis or in good health (not recorded which).

The chain is built from TRBV7-7 and TRBJ1-4; D is perhaps TRBD1 (6 bases). Germline lookup yields CDR1 SSHAT and CDR2 FNYEAQ (reference sequence). The V and J ends lost 3 bases and 7 bases respectively, with 9 bases between them. CDR3 length: 13 amino acids. CDR3 loop: CASSLGAREKLFF. The DNA of the CDR3 is TGTGCCAGCAGCTTGGGGGCCCGTGAAAAACTGTTTTTT.

This clonotype was found a few times. The CDR3 region is CASSYQRPGSSPLHF. The CDR3 DNA is TGTGCCAGCAGTTACCAGAGACCCGGGAGTTCACCCCTCCACTTT. The rearrangement joins TRBV6-5 to TRBJ1-6; D uncertain. The CDR3 totals 15 residues. The germline V gene encodes CDR1 MNHEY and CDR2 SVGAGI. Trimming pared 2 bases from V and 9 bases from J, leaving 14 bases between.

This rearrangement joins TRBV5-1 to TRBJ2-1; the D gene is possibly TRBD2 (6 bases). The germline V gene encodes CDR1 SGHRS and CDR2 YFSETQ. The V and J ends lost 0 bases and 4 bases respectively, with 14 bases between them. There are 16 residues in the CDR3. CDR3 DNA sequence: TGCGCCAGCAGCTTGGCTGGAGGGTCACTATACAATGAGCAGTTCTTC. This encodes CASSLAGGSLYNEQFF.

This sequence joins TRBV27 and TRBJ2-7, with D possibly being TRBD1 (6 bases). Germline V gene data show CDR1 as MNHEY and CDR2 as SMNVEV (reference sequence). Between the trimmed V and J ends, which lost 8 bases and 1 base, there was a span of 9 bases. The CDR3 contains 12 residues. The CDR3 sequence: CASGGGSYEQYF. The CDR3 region has the DNA TGTGCCAGCGGGGGCGGATCCTACGAGCAGTACTTC.

The rearrangement links TRBV12-3 or TRBV12-4 to TRBJ2-6; no firm D call. This CDR3 has 16 amino acids. V lost 6 bases and J lost 2, with 14 bases in between. The CDR3 loop is CASRGPERAGANVLTF. The CDR3, as DNA: TGTGCCAGCAGAGGTCCAGAAAGGGCTGGGGCCAACGTCCTGACTTTC.

This sequence joins TRBV2 and TRBJ1-1; no clear D. V was trimmed by 3 bases and J by 6 bases, leaving 11 bases between them. Germline V CDR1 and CDR2: SNHLY, FYNNEI. The CDR3 consists of 13 residues. The CDR3 coding sequence is TGTGCCAGCAGTGAGCGGGGTTACTCTGAAGCTTTCTTT. Protein: CASSERGYSEAFF.

This clonotype was counted only a few times. The chain uses TRBV12-3 or TRBV12-4 and TRBJ1-1; weak D call: TRBD1 (5 bases). The V and J ends lost 6 bases and 11 bases respectively, with 22 bases between them. The CDR3 covers 14 residues. The CDR3, as DNA: TGTGCCAGCAGGATACCTACGGGGGTAATAGAGGCTTTCTTT. This sequence encodes CASRIPTGVIEAFF.

This clonotype was picked up a small number of times. This rearrangement joins TRBV10-3 to TRBJ2-2; D tentatively fits TRBD1 or TRBD2 (5 bases each). The CDR3 runs 13 residues. Deletions cut 10 bases from V and 1 base from J, with 10 bases between. CDR1 is ENHRY and CDR2 is SYGVKD in the germline V gene. CDR3 sequence (DNA): TGTGCCAACCGGGACGGGAACACCGGGGAGCTGTTTTTT. It yields the protein CANRDGNTGELFF.

The chain employs TRBV11-2 and TRBJ2-1, with TRBD1 as a possible D gene (6 bases). CDR3 length: 13 amino acids. The V gene's germline CDR1 is SGHAT and CDR2 FQNNGV. V lost 1 base and J 7 bases, leaving 8 bases between the germline ends. As DNA, the CDR3 is TGTGCCAGCAGCTTAGGGACAGAAAATGAGCAGTTCTTC. It is translated as CASSLGTENEQFF.

This clonotype showed up just a few times. The chain is built from TRBV5-6 and TRBJ2-5; either TRBD1 or TRBD2 may fit D (7 bases each). V was shortened by 4 bases and J by 2 bases, with 12 bases between the two germline ends. Germline CDR1 is SGHDT and CDR2 is YYEEEE. The CDR3 contains 14 residues. The CDR3, as DNA: TGTGCCAGCAGCCCGGGGGGACAGCAAGAGACCCAGTACTTC. The encoded protein is CASSPGGQQETQYF.

This clonotype appeared a few times. The V gene is TRBV5-1, the J gene TRBJ2-5; 7 bases line up with TRBD1. J was trimmed by 3 bases and V by 2 bases; bases with no gene match: 4. Germline values: CDR1 SGHRS, CDR2 YFSETQ. This CDR3 region has 14 residues. The CDR3 loop is CASSLGTVKETQYF. CDR3 bases: TGCGCCAGCAGCTTAGGGACAGTCAAAGAGACCCAGTACTTC.

Here the CDR3 DNA reads TGCAGTGCTAGCGTTTCGGGGGGAGAACTGGGCGAGCAGTACTTC. Translated: CSASVSGGELGEQYF. The chain couples TRBV20-1 to TRBJ2-7; 7 positions match TRBD2. Germline-derived CDR1 and CDR2 are DFQATT and SNEGSKA (reference sequence). The V segment lost 3 bases and the J segment 6 bases; nucleotides outside the gene matches: 14. CDR3 length: 15 residues.

This sequence joins TRBV5-1 and TRBJ2-7; 8 bases fit TRBD2. CDR1 is SGHRS, CDR2 YFSETQ, per germline. Losses at the gene ends were 0 bases for V and 4 bases for J; bases not matched to a gene: 9. This CDR3 comprises 16 residues. In nucleotides, the CDR3 is TGCGCCAGCAGCTTGGGTTCAGCGGGAGAGAAATACGAGCAGTACTTC. As protein: CASSLGSAGEKYEQYF.

This chain links TRBV12-3 or TRBV12-4 with TRBJ2-5, with a possible D match to TRBD1 (5 bases). The length of the CDR3 is 15 residues. Trimming removed 0 bases at V and 1 base at J, with 9 bases between. The CDR3 DNA reads as TGTGCCAGCAGTTTAGCGGGGCCTACCCAAGAGACCCAGTACTTC. Translation: CASSLAGPTQETQYF.

The rearrangement uses TRBV5-1 and TRBJ2-1; D unresolved. The CDR3 length is 15 residues. The V and J ends lost 0 bases and 4 bases respectively, with 11 bases between them. Germline values: CDR1 SGHRS, CDR2 YFSETQ. CDR3 bases: TGCGCCAGCAGCTTGGGACGAGAGGCATACAATGAGCAGTTCTTC. Amino acids: CASSLGREAYNEQFF.

This clonotype showed up just a few times. The chain is built from TRBV12-3 or TRBV12-4 and TRBJ2-7; D may be TRBD1 (6 bases). V was clipped by 2 bases and J by 6 bases, with 11 bases between them. The CDR3 runs 13 residues. The CDR3 here is CASSLTPRGEQYV. DNA of the CDR3: TGTGCCAGCAGTTTAACTCCCAGGGGCGAGCAGTACGTC.

This clonotype was recorded a few times. The genes are TRBV18 and TRBJ1-1; unclear D gene. V dropped 0 bases and J dropped 4 bases, with 15 bases sitting between them. Germline V lookup: CDR1 KGHSH, CDR2 LQKENI. The CDR3 length is 16 residues. The CDR3 sequence: CASSPPTSPLGTEAFF. The CDR3 nucleotides read TGTGCCAGCTCACCACCGACCAGCCCATTAGGCACTGAAGCTTTCTTT.